This is a list of T cell receptor beta chains from one sample in a study of control samples from healthy donors and cancer patients. The protocol was immunoSEQ multiplex PCR, while the TCRdb copy is restricted to in-frame clones and leaves out a portion. The table records around 250,000 clones, over 70% of them present only once. Sample: PBMCs. Receptor source: a woman aged 60-70 years with lung cancer. The CDR3 runs from the conserved cysteine through the conserved F or W. The order of the fields is CDR3 DNA, CDR3 protein, clone size, CDR3 length, V gene, D gene, J gene. The D gene is left open where the match is weak. Not every row has a clone size; where given, it reads once, few, many or a size class.

TGTGCCAGCAGCCAGACCACAGGAGTGGCACCCCTCCACTTT	CASSQTTGVAPLHF	.	14	TRBV3-1/TRBV3-2	.	TRBJ1-6
TGTGCCAGCAGTGTGGGACAGGGGGCGCCTTCTAATGAAAAACTGTTTTTT	CASSVGQGAPSNEKLFF	.	17	TRBV6-1	TRBD1	TRBJ1-4
TGTGCCTGGAGATCCGGGGTGGGGGCCGGGGAGCTGTTTTTT	CAWRSGVGAGELFF	.	14	TRBV30	.	TRBJ2-2
TGTGCCAGCAGCTTTGCCCCGACAGGGGGTGGGTCTAATGAAAAACTGTTTTTT	CASSFAPTGGGSNEKLFF	.	18	TRBV11-2	TRBD1	TRBJ1-4
TGCGCCAGCAGCTTGGTTCTTAGCGGGGGGCTAGAGACCCAGTACTTC	CASSLVLSGGLETQYF	.	16	TRBV5-1	TRBD2	TRBJ2-5
TGTGCCAGCAGCTTGGGGTCAGTTAGCGAGCAGTACTTC	CASSLGSVSEQYF	.	13	TRBV11-3	.	TRBJ2-7
TGTGCCAGCAGTGAACGGGACAGCACAGATACGCAGTATTTT	CASSERDSTDTQYF	.	14	TRBV6-1	.	TRBJ2-3
TGTGCCACCAGCAGAGCAGCAAGTAACTATGGCTACACCTTC	CATSRAASNYGYTF	.	14	TRBV15	.	TRBJ1-2
TGTGCCATCAGTCCGGGACAGGCACTCAATGAGCAGTTCTTC	CAISPGQALNEQFF	.	14	TRBV10-3	TRBD1	TRBJ2-1
TGTGCCAGCAGCACCGGGACAGTTTACGAGCAGTACTTC	CASSTGTVYEQYF	.	13	TRBV5-4	TRBD1	TRBJ2-7
TGTGCCAGCAGCCCGCAGGGGGGTGAAAAACTGTTTTTT	CASSPQGGEKLFF	.	13	TRBV7-9	TRBD1	TRBJ1-4
TGTGCCAGCAGCGGGGCGGGGAGGGGAGGCGAGCAGTTCTTC	CASSGAGRGGEQFF	.	14	TRBV9	TRBD2	TRBJ2-1
TGTGCCAGCAGCGTAGTGGGACAGGGTAACTGGGGCTACACCTTC	CASSVVGQGNWGYTF	.	15	TRBV9	TRBD1	TRBJ1-2
TGTGCCAGCAGCCAACACAGGGAGGATACGCAGTATTTT	CASSQHREDTQYF	.	13	TRBV3-1/TRBV3-2	.	TRBJ2-3
TGTGCCAGTAGTATGGACAGGACTAATTCACCCCTCCACTTT	CASSMDRTNSPLHF	.	14	TRBV19	TRBD1	TRBJ1-6
TGTGCCAGCAGCCAGGGGGCCGGAATGAACACTGAAGCTTTCTTT	CASSQGAGMNTEAFF	.	15	TRBV3-1/TRBV3-2	.	TRBJ1-1
TGTGCCAGCAGTTCGAGCACTGAAGCTTTCTTT	CASSSSTEAFF	.	11	TRBV12-3/TRBV12-4	.	TRBJ1-1
TGTGCCAGCTCACCAAGTCAGAACACTGAAGCTTTCTTT	CASSPSQNTEAFF	.	13	TRBV18	.	TRBJ1-1
TGTGCCAGCAGTGAGCAACAGGGATTGGGGGAAAAACTGTTTTTT	CASSEQQGLGEKLFF	.	15	TRBV6-1	.	TRBJ1-4
TGTGCCAGCAGCTCACTAGCGGGAGGACGGACTCGCTCCTACAATGAGCAGTTCTTC	CASSSLAGGRTRSYNEQFF	once	19	TRBV11-2	TRBD2	TRBJ2-1
TGTGCCAGCAGACGTGAGAGCGGGGTCCGCACAGATACGCAGTATTTT	CASRRESGVRTDTQYF	.	16	TRBV2	TRBD2	TRBJ2-3
TGTGCCAGCAGCTTAGAACAGATGAACACTGAAGCTTTCTTT	CASSLEQMNTEAFF	.	14	TRBV11-2	.	TRBJ1-1
TGCGCCAGCAGCTTTGCCGGGACGGCGGCTGATGGCTACACCTTC	CASSFAGTAADGYTF	.	15	TRBV5-1	.	TRBJ1-2